The 13 T cell receptor beta chains below all came from one sample that was sequenced in a study of T cells in localized non-small cell lung cancer. Using immunoSEQ multiplex PCR, the repertoire was profiled, and TCRdb retains in-frame clones only, with some absent. The table has 25,000 to 30,000 clones, less than 95% seen once. The starting material was peripheral blood, obtained before any cancer treatment. All receptors derive from an older female donor with stage I lung adenocarcinoma.

This clone was recorded a few times. The rearrangement links TRBV5-1 to TRBJ1-1; D is uncertain. Trimming shortened V by 1 base and J by 5 bases, and 9 bases separated the two germline ends. Germline V gives CDR1 SGHRS, CDR2 YFSETQ. This CDR3 is 13 amino acids long. In nucleotides, the CDR3 is TGCGCCAGCAGCTTGCCCGGATGGACTGAAGCTTTCTTT. Its translation is CASSLPGWTEAFF.

The genes are TRBV2 and TRBJ2-1; 9 nucleotides align to TRBD1. Germline V lookup: CDR1 SNHLY, CDR2 FYNNEI. V was pared by 3 bases and J by 3 bases, with 6 bases of the junction left unmatched. The CDR3 runs to 16 residues. Written as DNA, the CDR3 is TGTGCCAGCAGTGACCCCTTGGACAGGGGCTACAATGAGCAGTTCTTC. The encoded protein is CASSDPLDRGYNEQFF. The variable domain in full, with the rest retrieved from reference TRBV2 and TRBJ2-1, is EPEVTQTPSHQVTQMGQEVILRCVPISNHLYFYWYRQILGQKVEFLVSFYNNEISEKSEIFDDQFSVERPDGSNFTLKIRSTKLEDSAMYFCASSDPLDRGYNEQFFGPGTRLTVL.

The chain uses TRBV18 and TRBJ1-2, with a possible D match to TRBD1 (5 bases). Germline V gene lookup returns CDR1 KGHSH and CDR2 LQKENI. Trimming took 2 bases from V and 4 from J, leaving 14 bases between them. This CDR3 spans 15 amino acids. This CDR3 reads CASSPSSGLGYGYTF. CDR3 sequence (DNA): TGTGCCAGCTCACCAAGTTCGGGGCTAGGCTATGGCTACACCTTC.

This clone has only one observation. The chain's CDR3 is CASRTGGSSNQPQHF. CDR3 nucleotides: TGTGCCAGCAGGACAGGGGGCAGCAGCAATCAGCCCCAGCATTTT. The rearrangement joins TRBV28 to TRBJ1-5; 10 bases match TRBD1. Germline V gene data show CDR1 as MDHEN and CDR2 as SYDVKM. Trimming removed 6 bases from V and 1 base from J; junction bases left unmatched: 3. This CDR3 is 15 amino acids long.

V and J are TRBV11-2 and TRBJ2-3; maybe TRBD1 (6 bases). With 1 base removed from V and 1 base from J, the gap between germline ends came to 6 bases. CDR1 and CDR2 from the germline V gene are SGHAT and FQNNGV. This CDR3 contains 14 residues. CDR3 DNA sequence: TGTGCCAGCAGCTTAGGGGGGCGCACAGATACGCAGTATTTT. This codes for CASSLGGRTDTQYF.

This sequence joins TRBV5-1 and TRBJ1-4; no clear D gene. Per the germline V gene, CDR1 is SGHRS and CDR2 is YFSETQ. The CDR3 covers 17 residues. V was clipped by 2 bases and J by 1 base, with 15 bases between them. CDR3 sequence reads: CASSLGELQITNEKLFF. CDR3 sequence (DNA): TGCGCCAGCAGCTTAGGAGAGCTACAGATAACTAATGAAAAACTGTTTTTT.

This sequence joins TRBV30 and TRBJ2-3, with TRBD1 identical over 9 bases. CDR1 and CDR2 from the germline V gene are GTSNPN and SVGIG (reference sequence). J lost 5 bases, V lost 5 bases, and 14 bases had no gene match. This CDR3 has 16 residues. Here the CDR3 DNA reads TGTGCCTGGGGGGACAGGGCTGCGGGAGAGCAAGATACGCAGTATTTT. This sequence encodes CAWGDRAAGEQDTQYF.

The chain recombines TRBV5-1 with TRBJ1-4; D gene ambiguous. CDR1 is SGHRS, CDR2 YFSETQ, per germline. Trimming shortened V by 4 bases and J by 0 bases, and 10 bases separated the two germline ends. CDR3 length equals 15 residues. In nucleotides, the CDR3 is TGCGCCAGCAGCGTGGACGCTGCAACTAATGAAAAACTGTTTTTT. It codes for CASSVDAATNEKLFF. Filled out from reference TRBV5-1 and TRBJ1-4, the complete variable domain reads KAGVTQTPRYLIKTRGQQVTLSCSPISGHRSVSWYQQTPGQGLQFLFEYFSETQRNKGNFPGRFSGRQFSNSRSEMNVSTLELGDSALYLCASSVDAATNEKLFFGSGTQLSVL.

The CDR3 loop reads CASSLEPGNSNQPQHF. The DNA of the CDR3 is TGTGCCAGCAGCCTCGAGCCCGGAAATAGCAATCAGCCCCAGCATTTT. This chain joins TRBV4-2 and TRBJ1-5; D gene unclear. V lost 4 bases, J lost 0 bases, and 13 bases lay in between. CDR1 and CDR2 from the germline V gene are LGHNA and YNFKEQ. The CDR3 contains 16 residues.

This clone was detected once. V and J are TRBV28 and TRBJ2-7; D is possibly TRBD1 (6 bases). This CDR3 spans 12 amino acids. Looked up from germline, CDR1 is MDHEN and CDR2 is SYDVKM. Trimming removed 7 bases from V and 4 bases from J, with 11 bases in between. Here the CDR3 DNA reads TGTGCCAGCACCACAGGGTTTTACGAGCAGTACTTC. Translated, it gives CASTTGFYEQYF. The entire variable domain, with the rest obtained from reference TRBV28 and TRBJ2-7, is as follows: DVKVTQSSRYLVKRTGEKVFLECVQDMDHENMFWYRQDPGLGLRLIYFSYDVKMKEKGDIPEGYSVSREKKERFSLILESASTNQTSMYLCASTTGFYEQYFGPGTRLTVT.

The chain couples TRBV9 to TRBJ2-5; no clear D. This CDR3 has 13 amino acids. Trimming took off 0 bases at V and 9 bases at J, with 12 bases between the two ends. The germline CDR1 and CDR2 sequences are SGDLS and YYNGEE. CDR3 loop: CASSVGEARPQYF. CDR3 in DNA: TGTGCCAGCAGCGTAGGAGAAGCCCGGCCCCAGTACTTC.

This sequence joins TRBV5-6 and TRBJ1-5, with 7 bases lining up with TRBD1. The germline V gene has CDR1 SGHDT and CDR2 YYEEEE. Unmatched junction bases numbered 7, after V lost 6 bases and J lost 4 bases. The CDR3 extends over 14 amino acids. The CDR3 region is CASTQGTANQPQHF. The CDR3 DNA follows: TGTGCCAGCACCCAAGGGACAGCTAATCAGCCCCAGCATTTT.

This chain links TRBV11-2 with TRBJ1-1; D not certain. The CDR3 length is 14 residues. Trimming shortened V by 3 bases and J by 4 bases, and 12 bases separated the two germline ends. Germline V lookup: CDR1 SGHAT, CDR2 FQNNGV. The CDR3 loop reads CASSFRASGTEAFF. CDR3 in DNA: TGTGCCAGCAGCTTCCGGGCGTCGGGCACTGAAGCTTTCTTT.